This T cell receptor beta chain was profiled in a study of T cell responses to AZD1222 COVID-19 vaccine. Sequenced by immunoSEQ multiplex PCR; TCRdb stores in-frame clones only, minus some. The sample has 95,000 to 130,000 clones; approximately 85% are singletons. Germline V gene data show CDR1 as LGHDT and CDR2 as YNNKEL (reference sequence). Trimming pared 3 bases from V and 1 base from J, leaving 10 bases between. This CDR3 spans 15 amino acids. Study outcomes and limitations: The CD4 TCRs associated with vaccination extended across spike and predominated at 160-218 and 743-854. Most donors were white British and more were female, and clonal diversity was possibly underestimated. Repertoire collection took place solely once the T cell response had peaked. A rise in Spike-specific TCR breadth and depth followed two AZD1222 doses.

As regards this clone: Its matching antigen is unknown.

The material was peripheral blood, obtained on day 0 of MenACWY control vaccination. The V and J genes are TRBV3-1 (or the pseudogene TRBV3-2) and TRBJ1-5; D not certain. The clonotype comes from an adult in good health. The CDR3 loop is CASSQQYQSNQPQHF. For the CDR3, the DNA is TGTGCCAGCAGCCAGCAATATCAGAGCAATCAGCCCCAGCATTTT.